The 17 T cell receptor beta chains reported below all come from one sample, sequenced in a study of blood T cell repertoires in COVID-19. The protocol was immunoSEQ multiplex PCR, while the TCRdb copy is restricted to in-frame clones and leaves out a portion. In the table there are some 90,000 clones, roughly 90% of which are singletons. The sample consisted of peripheral blood. These receptor sequences come from a woman over 75 with active or convalescent COVID-19.

V usage is TRBV9 and J usage is TRBJ2-1; D remains unclear. The CDR3 has 12 residues. Trimming took off 0 bases at V and 9 bases at J, with 7 bases between the two ends. Germline CDR1 is SGDLS and CDR2 is YYNGEE. The DNA for the CDR3 is TGTGCCAGCAGCGTAGTTATCGGTGAGCAGTTCTTC. Translating gives CASSVVIGEQFF. The whole variable domain, filled in from reference TRBV9 and TRBJ2-1, reads DSGVTQTPKHLITATGQRVTLRCSPRSGDLSVYWYQQSLDQGLQFLIQYYNGEERAKGNILERFSAQQFPDLHSELNLSSLELGDSALYFCASSVVIGEQFFGPGTRLTVL.

The rearrangement uses TRBV27 and TRBJ2-7; possibly TRBD1 for D (7 bases). Germline-derived CDR1 and CDR2 are MNHEY and SMNVEV (reference sequence). The V end was cut by 3 bases, the J end by 6 bases, with 18 bases between. The CDR3 spans 15 residues. The CDR3 nucleotides read TGTGCCAGCAGTTTCCTCTCCAGGGGGGCCTCCGAGCAGTACTTC. Protein: CASSFLSRGASEQYF.

The V and J genes are TRBV19 and TRBJ1-2; possible D gene TRBD1, 6 bases. V lost 5 bases and J lost 3, with 25 bases in between. The CDR3 totals 18 residues. The germline V gene has CDR1 LNHDA and CDR2 SQIVND (reference sequence). CDR3 residues: CASSSQGRGFEEDYGYTF. CDR3 nucleotides: TGTGCCAGTAGTTCCCAGGGCAGGGGCTTCGAAGAGGACTATGGCTACACCTTC.

The chain joins TRBV20-1 to TRBJ2-3, with TRBD1 matching over 8 bases. The trim removed 3 bases at V and 5 bases at J, leaving 7 bases unmatched. Germline CDR1 reads DFQATT; CDR2 reads SNEGSKA (reference sequence). This CDR3 region has 14 residues. CDR3 in amino acids: CSASGQGARDTQYF. DNA of the CDR3: TGCAGTGCTAGTGGCCAGGGGGCGAGAGATACGCAGTATTTT.

The J gene is TRBJ2-5, the V gene TRBV7-2, with 7 bases aligning to TRBD2. The CDR3 consists of 15 residues. The V gene end was trimmed by 5 bases and the J gene end by 5 bases; junction bases not matched to a gene: 11. Germline V gives CDR1 SGHTA, CDR2 FQGNSA. The CDR3, as DNA: TGTGCCAGCAGCCTAGGCGGCGGGAGAGTGGAGACCCAGTACTTC. The encoded protein is CASSLGGGRVETQYF.

The chain combines TRBV7-2 with TRBJ1-6; weak D call: TRBD1 (5 bases). Germline-derived CDR1 and CDR2 are SGHTA and FQGNSA. The V gene lost 1 base and the J gene lost 9 bases, with 13 bases spanning the gap. The length of the CDR3 is 15 residues. CDR3 nucleotide sequence: TGTGCCAGCAGCTTAGGGGTAGCCCAGGGTTCACCCCTCCACTTT. Translated, it gives CASSLGVAQGSPLHF.

V is TRBV6-1 and J is TRBJ1-2; no firm D call. V lost 3 bases to trimming and J lost 2 bases, with 7 bases between them. Germline V gene sequence: CDR1 MNHNS, CDR2 SASEGT. The CDR3 contains 13 residues. The CDR3 is CASSENFNYGYTF. CDR3 bases: TGTGCCAGCAGTGAGAACTTCAACTATGGCTACACCTTC.

The chain recombines TRBV5-4 with TRBJ1-2; a possible D gene is TRBD1 (5 bases). V was cut by 0 bases and J by 2 bases, with 11 bases left in between. Looked up from germline, CDR1 is SGHNT and CDR2 is YYREEE (reference sequence). The CDR3 covers 15 residues. CDR3 protein: CASSLGGLGNYGYTF. In DNA form, the CDR3 reads TGTGCCAGCAGCTTGGGGGGACTCGGCAACTATGGCTACACCTTC.

The chain employs TRBV5-4 and TRBJ1-1, with TRBD1 matching 8 bases. The CDR3 consists of 13 residues. V shed 4 bases and J 7 bases; nucleotides not matched to a gene: 6. Germline loops: CDR1 SGHNT, CDR2 YYREEE (reference sequence). Written as DNA, the CDR3 is TGTGCCAGCAGCCCCCAGGGGGCCGGTGAAGCTTTCTTT. Its translation is CASSPQGAGEAFF.

This chain uses TRBV30 with TRBJ2-7; D perhaps matches TRBD2 (6 bases). This CDR3 is built from 13 residues. In germline, CDR1 is GTSNPN, CDR2 SVGIG (reference sequence). Trimming took 2 bases from V and 3 from J, leaving 11 bases between them. The chain's CDR3 is CAWSSGLRYEQYF. The CDR3 DNA reads as TGTGCCTGGAGTTCCGGACTACGCTACGAGCAGTACTTC.

This clone appeared once. The CDR3 is CASSQEGRVLPAETQYF. CDR3 coding DNA: TGCGCCAGCAGCCAAGAAGGGAGGGTCCTACCGGCGGAGACCCAGTACTTC. The rearrangement joins TRBV4-1 to TRBJ2-5, with 7 bases fitting TRBD2. Losses at the gene ends were 0 bases for V and 5 bases for J; bases not matched to a gene: 12. CDR3 length equals 17 residues. CDR1 is MGHRA and CDR2 is YSYEKL in the germline V gene.

The chain uses TRBV12-5 and TRBJ1-5, with D hard to call. CDR1 is LGHNT and CDR2 is FRNRAP in the germline V gene. This CDR3 region has 12 residues. V lost 1 base and J 7 bases, leaving 5 bases between the germline ends. The CDR3 sequence: CASGLAQQPQHF. The CDR3 DNA is TGTGCTAGTGGTTTGGCACAGCAGCCCCAGCATTTT.

The chain recombines TRBV11-2 with TRBJ1-2; D call uncertain. The germline CDR1 and CDR2 sequences are SGHAT and FQNNGV. Trimming stripped 1 base from V and 4 bases from J, with 4 bases between. The CDR3 has 12 residues. The CDR3 DNA sequence: TGTGCCAGCAGCTTAGGAGCCTATGGCTACACCTTC. Encoded protein: CASSLGAYGYTF.

The gene calls are TRBV28 and TRBJ2-1; the D gene is possibly TRBD1 (6 bases). CDR1 and CDR2 from the germline V gene are MDHEN and SYDVKM. V shed 0 bases and J shed 9 bases, with 12 bases lying between them. The CDR3 is 14 amino acids. The DNA of the CDR3 is TGTGCCAGCAGTTTATGGGGTGTCAGGGGTGAGCAGTTCTTC. Its translation is CASSLWGVRGEQFF.

The chain links TRBV4-3 to TRBJ2-1; 9 bases are shared with TRBD1. The V segment lost 4 bases and the J segment 4 bases; nucleotides outside the gene matches: 5. The CDR3 runs to 15 residues. Germline CDR1 is LGHNA and CDR2 is YSLEER. In DNA form, the CDR3 reads TGCGCCAGCAGCCGAAAGGGACAGGGATACAATGAGCAGTTCTTC. This sequence encodes CASSRKGQGYNEQFF.

The genes are TRBV28 and TRBJ1-2, with D possibly TRBD1 on 5 matching bases. Germline CDR1 reads MDHEN; CDR2 reads SYDVKM. This CDR3 contains 12 residues. The V end was cut by 6 bases, the J end by 8 bases, with 13 bases between. CDR3 residues: CASRATGLGYTF. The CDR3 coding sequence is TGTGCCAGCAGGGCCACAGGTCTAGGCTACACCTTC.

The V gene is TRBV2, the J gene TRBJ1-4, with D uncertain. Germline V gene lookup returns CDR1 SNHLY and CDR2 FYNNEI. V dropped 8 bases and J dropped 6 bases, with 13 bases sitting between them. This CDR3 region has 13 residues. The CDR3 loop reads CASGGIGDEKLFF. CDR3 bases: TGTGCCAGCGGCGGGATTGGCGATGAAAAACTGTTTTTT.